The clone carrying this TCR beta chain was counted many times. Its antigen is undetermined. The record originates from a study of T cells after yellow fever vaccination. The CDR3 covers 15 residues. V lost 2 bases to trimming and J lost 2 bases, with 12 bases between them. Per the germline V gene, CDR1 is SGHRS and CDR2 is YFSETQ. The study, taken as a whole, reports: Post-booster reappearance was seen for most primary-vaccination clones (around 96% CD4, about 88% CD8). Weaker, the secondary response peaked sooner, at day 5 versus 15. Sorted repertoires could include abundant contaminating clonotypes from bulk cells.

Template switching with 5'RACE generated the TCR cDNA and added a universal primer site and UMIs. TCRdb itself ran the 5' RACE reads through MiXCR, one entry per CDR3 protein. The sample yields a few hundred thousand distinct CDR3 sequences, around 7% seen once. The clonotype originates from a man aged 30 to 45 who received the YFV17D yellow fever vaccine. This specimen consisted of CD4+ T cells sorted from PBMCs, obtained 15 days after the yellow fever booster vaccination. V is TRBV5-1 and J is TRBJ2-3; a weak D match, TRBD2 (6 bases). In DNA form, the CDR3 reads TGCGCCAGCAGCTTCACGGGGGACCACACAGATACGCAGTATTTT. Translating it yields CASSFTGDHTDTQYF.